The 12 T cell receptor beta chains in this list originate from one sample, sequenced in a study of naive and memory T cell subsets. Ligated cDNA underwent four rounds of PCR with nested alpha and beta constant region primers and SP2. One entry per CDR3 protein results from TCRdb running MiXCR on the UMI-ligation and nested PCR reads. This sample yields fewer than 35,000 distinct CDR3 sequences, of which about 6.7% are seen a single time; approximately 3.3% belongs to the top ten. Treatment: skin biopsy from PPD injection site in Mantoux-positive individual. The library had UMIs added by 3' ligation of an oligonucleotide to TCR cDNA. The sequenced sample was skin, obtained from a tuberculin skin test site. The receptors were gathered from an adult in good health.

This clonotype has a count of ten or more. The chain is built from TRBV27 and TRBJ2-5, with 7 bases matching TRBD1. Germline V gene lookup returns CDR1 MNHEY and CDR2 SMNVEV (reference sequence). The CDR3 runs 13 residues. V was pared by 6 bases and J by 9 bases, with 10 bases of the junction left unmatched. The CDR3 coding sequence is TGTGCCAGCAGACCCGGGACAGAGGAAGCCCAGTACTTC. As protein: CASRPGTEEAQYF.

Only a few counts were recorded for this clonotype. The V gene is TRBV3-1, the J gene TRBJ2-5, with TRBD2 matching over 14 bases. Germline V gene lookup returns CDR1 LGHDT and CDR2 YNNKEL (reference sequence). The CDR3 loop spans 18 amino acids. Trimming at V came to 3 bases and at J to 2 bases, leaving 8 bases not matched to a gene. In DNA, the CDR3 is TGTGCCAGCAGCCACCCGACTAGCGGGGGGGACAGGCAAGAGACCCAGTACTTC. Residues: CASSHPTSGGDRQETQYF.

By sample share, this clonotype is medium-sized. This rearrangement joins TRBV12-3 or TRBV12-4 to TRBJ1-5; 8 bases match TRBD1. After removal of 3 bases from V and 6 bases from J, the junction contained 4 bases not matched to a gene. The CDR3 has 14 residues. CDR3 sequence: CASSLAGGGQPQHF. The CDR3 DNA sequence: TGTGCCAGCAGTTTGGCAGGGGGCGGTCAGCCCCAGCATTTT.

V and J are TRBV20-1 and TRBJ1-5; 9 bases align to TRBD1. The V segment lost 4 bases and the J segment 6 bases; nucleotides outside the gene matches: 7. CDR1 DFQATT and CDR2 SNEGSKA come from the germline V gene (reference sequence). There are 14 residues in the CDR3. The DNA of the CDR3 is TGCAGTGCTACCCGGACAGGGGTCGGTCAGCCCCAGCATTTT. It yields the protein CSATRTGVGQPQHF.

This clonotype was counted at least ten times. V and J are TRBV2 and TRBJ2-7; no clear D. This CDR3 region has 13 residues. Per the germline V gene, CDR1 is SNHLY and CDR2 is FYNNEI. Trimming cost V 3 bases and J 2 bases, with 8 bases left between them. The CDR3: CASSELRPYEQYF. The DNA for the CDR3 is TGTGCCAGCAGTGAGTTAAGGCCCTACGAGCAGTACTTC. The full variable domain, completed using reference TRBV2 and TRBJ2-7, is EPEVTQTPSHQVTQMGQEVILRCVPISNHLYFYWYRQILGQKVEFLVSFYNNEISEKSEIFDDQFSVERPDGSNFTLKIRSTKLEDSAMYFCASSELRPYEQYFGPGTRLTVT.

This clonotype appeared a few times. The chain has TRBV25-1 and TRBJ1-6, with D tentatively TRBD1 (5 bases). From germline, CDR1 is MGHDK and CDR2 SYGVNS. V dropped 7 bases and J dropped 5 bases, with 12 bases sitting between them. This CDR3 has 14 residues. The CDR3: CASNGGANNSPLHF. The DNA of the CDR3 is TGTGCCAGCAACGGAGGGGCTAATAATTCACCCCTCCACTTT.

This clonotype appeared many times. DNA of the CDR3: TGTGCCAGCAGCGTAGCCCCCGGACAGGGCTACGAGCAGTACTTC. This translates into CASSVAPGQGYEQYF. J is TRBJ2-7 and V is TRBV9; 8 bases are shared with TRBD1. In germline, CDR1 is SGDLS, CDR2 YYNGEE. Trimming removed 0 bases from V and 3 bases from J; junction bases left unmatched: 5. The CDR3 runs 15 residues.

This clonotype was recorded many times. CDR3 loop: CASSQDSPSSYEQYF. CDR3 DNA: TGTGCCAGCAGTCAAGACAGTCCCAGCTCCTACGAGCAGTACTTC. V and J are TRBV2 and TRBJ2-7, with a tentative D call TRBD1 (5 bases). V lost 5 bases, J lost 0 bases, and 14 bases lay in between. The CDR3 loop spans 15 amino acids. CDR1 and CDR2 from the germline V gene are SNHLY and FYNNEI.

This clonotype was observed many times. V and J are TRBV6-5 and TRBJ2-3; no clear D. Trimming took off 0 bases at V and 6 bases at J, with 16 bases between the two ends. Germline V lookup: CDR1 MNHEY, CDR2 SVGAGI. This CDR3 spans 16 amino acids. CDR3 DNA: TGTGCCAGCAGTTACTCAGGGCGTCCCACGGCGGATACGCAGTATTTT. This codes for CASSYSGRPTADTQYF.

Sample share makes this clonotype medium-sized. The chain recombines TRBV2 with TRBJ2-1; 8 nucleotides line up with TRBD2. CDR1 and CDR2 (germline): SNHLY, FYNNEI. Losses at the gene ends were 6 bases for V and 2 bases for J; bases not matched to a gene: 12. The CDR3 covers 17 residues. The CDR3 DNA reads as TGTGCCAGCAGGGGACTCCTTATAGCGGGGCCCTACAATGAGCAGTTCTTC. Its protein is CASRGLLIAGPYNEQFF.

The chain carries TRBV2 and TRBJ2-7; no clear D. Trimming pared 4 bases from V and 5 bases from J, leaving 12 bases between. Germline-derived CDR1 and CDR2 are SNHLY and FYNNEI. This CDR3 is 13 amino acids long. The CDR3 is CASSVARLDEQYF. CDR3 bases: TGTGCCAGCAGTGTAGCTCGGTTGGACGAGCAGTACTTC.

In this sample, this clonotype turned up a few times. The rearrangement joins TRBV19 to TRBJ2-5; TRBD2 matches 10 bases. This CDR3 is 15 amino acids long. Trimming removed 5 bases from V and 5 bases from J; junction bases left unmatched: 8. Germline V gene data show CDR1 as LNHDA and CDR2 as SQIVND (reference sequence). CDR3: CASSPSGGMGETQYF. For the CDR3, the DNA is TGTGCCAGTAGTCCTAGCGGGGGCATGGGGGAGACCCAGTACTTC.